These 29 T cell receptor beta chains were sequenced from one sample in a study of T-cell memory formation after mild COVID-19. TCRdb recomputed calls from the 5' RACE reads with MiXCR, one row per CDR3 protein. The data show 85,000 to 130,000 distinct CDR3 sequences, approximately 10% seen once. The source material was PBMCs or a T cell subset sorted from them (not recorded which). The receptors were sampled from a man aged 18 to 29 who had mild COVID-19 (a few samples of this study predate the infection). Cell type and time point are not known.

The genes are TRBV3-1 and TRBJ2-5, with D possibly being TRBD1 (6 bases). The V end was cut by 1 base, the J end by 4 bases, with 16 bases between. Germline loops: CDR1 LGHDT, CDR2 YNNKEL (reference sequence). The CDR3 consists of 16 residues. The CDR3 coding sequence is TGTGCCAGCAGCCAAGGGGACATATTAGGGGGAGAGACCCAGTACTTC. Its protein is CASSQGDILGGETQYF.

A few counts support this clonotype. V gene TRBV12-3 or TRBV12-4 combines with J gene TRBJ1-1; D is unresolved. V was pared by 4 bases and J by 6 bases, with 15 bases between. The CDR3 has 14 residues. CDR3 nucleotides: TGTGCCAGCAGTTGGGCCTCCCCTCGGGCTGAAGCTTTCTTT. As protein: CASSWASPRAEAFF.

The chain couples TRBV4-1 to TRBJ2-7; the D gene is possibly TRBD1 (7 bases). The CDR3 extends over 14 amino acids. Trimming shortened V by 6 bases and J by 7 bases, and 19 bases separated the two germline ends. Germline V gene data show CDR1 as MGHRA and CDR2 as YSYEKL. For the CDR3, the DNA is TGCGCCAGCAGAGTAGGGACAGCGGAGGGGGAGCAGTACTTC. Its protein is CASRVGTAEGEQYF.

This clonotype rates as medium-sized. This chain joins TRBV27 and TRBJ2-2; TRBD2 matches 11 bases. The CDR3 has 17 residues. Germline V gene lookup returns CDR1 MNHEY and CDR2 SMNVEV (reference sequence). Trimming took 2 bases from V and 7 from J; bases not matched to a gene: 9. The CDR3 spells CASSLLIAGGQGGELFF. In DNA, the CDR3 is TGTGCCAGCAGTTTACTTATAGCGGGGGGGCAAGGCGGGGAGCTGTTTTTT.

V is TRBV7-9 and J is TRBJ1-1, with 8 bases identical to TRBD1. Unmatched junction bases numbered 2, after V lost 2 bases and J lost 0 bases. CDR1 is SEHNR, CDR2 FQNEAQ, per germline (reference sequence). The CDR3 is 15 amino acids. The CDR3 region has the DNA TGTGCCAGCAGCTTACAACAGGGGGTGAACACTGAAGCTTTCTTT. It translates to CASSLQQGVNTEAFF.

This sequence joins TRBV6-5 and TRBJ2-7; no firm D call. Trimming stripped 6 bases from V and 0 bases from J, with 15 bases between. CDR3 length: 15 residues. Germline CDR1 and CDR2: MNHEY and SVGAGI. This CDR3 is CASRLTSSSSYEQYF. CDR3 in DNA: TGTGCCAGCAGGCTTACGTCTAGTAGCTCCTACGAGCAGTACTTC.

This clonotype appeared many times. Here the CDR3 DNA reads TGTGCCAGCAGCTTAGCGGCAGGGATATTGGATGAGCAGTTCTTC. As protein: CASSLAAGILDEQFF. The rearrangement links TRBV7-2 to TRBJ2-1, with TRBD1 as a possible D gene (5 bases). V was pared by 0 bases and J by 8 bases, with 14 bases between. The germline V gene has CDR1 SGHTA and CDR2 FQGNSA. This CDR3 comprises 15 residues.

Ten or more counts support this clonotype. V is TRBV4-3 and J is TRBJ2-4; 7 bases are shared with TRBD1. The CDR3 covers 16 residues. Trimming at V came to 3 bases and at J to 8 bases, leaving 13 bases not matched to a gene. Germline CDR1 and CDR2: LGHNA and YSLEER. The chain's CDR3 is CASSHPGETGLHIQYF. Written as DNA, the CDR3 is TGCGCCAGCAGCCACCCAGGGGAGACAGGGTTGCACATTCAGTACTTC.

The chain links TRBV6-2 or TRBV6-3 to TRBJ2-2, with TRBD2 identical over 7 bases. Germline V gene lookup returns CDR1 MNHEY and CDR2 SVGEGT. Trimming at V came to 5 bases and at J to 6 bases, leaving 3 bases not matched to a gene. The CDR3 loop spans 13 amino acids. CDR3 amino acids: CASSRLAPGELFF. The CDR3 nucleotides are TGTGCCAGCAGTCGACTAGCTCCCGGGGAGCTGTTTTTT.

This clonotype was seen at least ten times. The chain carries TRBV5-1 and TRBJ1-1, with 7 bases aligning to TRBD1. CDR3 length: 13 residues. Germline V gene sequence: CDR1 SGHRS, CDR2 YFSETQ. V was clipped by 10 bases and J by 4 bases; unmatched bases: 10. DNA for the CDR3: TGCGCCGTCCGACAGGGACCTGCCACTGAAGCTTTCTTT. It encodes CAVRQGPATEAFF.

V and J are TRBV20-1 and TRBJ2-3; the D gene is possibly TRBD2 (5 bases). The CDR3 is 13 amino acids. Per the germline V gene, CDR1 is DFQATT and CDR2 is SNEGSKA (reference sequence). The V gene lost 6 bases and the J gene lost 2 bases, with 12 bases spanning the gap. CDR3 in DNA: TGCAGTGCACTAGGACTCACCACAGATACGCAGTATTTT. Amino acids: CSALGLTTDTQYF.

V and J are TRBV12-3 or TRBV12-4 and TRBJ2-2, with no clear D. The CDR3 has 13 amino acids. V was trimmed by 6 bases and J by 2 bases, leaving 7 bases between them. Written as DNA, the CDR3 is TGTGCCAGCAGCCCCTATAACACCGGGGAGCTGTTTTTT. Amino acid sequence: CASSPYNTGELFF.

The chain has TRBV7-9 and TRBJ1-2; 7 bases are a match to TRBD1. After removal of 1 base from V and 4 bases from J, the junction contained 12 bases not matched to a gene. The CDR3 sequence is 17 residues long. Germline V lookup: CDR1 SEHNR, CDR2 FQNEAQ (reference sequence). The CDR3 loop is CASSLEGTAARPYGYTF. The CDR3 nucleotides are TGTGCCAGCAGCTTAGAGGGGACAGCGGCACGTCCCTATGGCTACACCTTC.

This clonotype was observed a few times. V is TRBV6-5 and J is TRBJ2-1; 7 bases are shared with TRBD2. The CDR3 is 13 residues long. V gave up 6 bases and J gave up 9 bases; unmatched junction bases: 8. The V gene's germline CDR1 is MNHEY and CDR2 SVGAGI. The CDR3 loop reads CASSPSGVGEQFF. The CDR3 DNA reads as TGTGCCAGCAGCCCCAGCGGGGTGGGTGAGCAGTTCTTC.

This clonotype was counted a few times. The chain joins TRBV12-3 or TRBV12-4 to TRBJ2-3; TRBD2 matches at 8 bases. The CDR3 covers 14 residues. V lost 6 bases and J lost 5; bases outside the gene matches: 7. The CDR3 protein is CASSYGGAEDTQYF. The CDR3 bases are TGTGCCAGCAGCTACGGGGGGGCCGAAGATACGCAGTATTTT.

V usage is TRBV10-2 and J usage is TRBJ1-1; no reliable D call. CDR3 length: 10 amino acids. V was shortened by 4 bases and J by 8 bases, with 5 bases between the two germline ends. CDR1 and CDR2 from the germline V gene are WSHSY and SAAADI. DNA for the CDR3: TGCGCCAGCAGTGGTAAGGAAGCTTTCTTT. Translating gives CASSGKEAFF.

The chain links TRBV5-5 to TRBJ2-5, with no clear D. CDR1 is SGHKS, CDR2 YYEKEE, per germline (reference sequence). The V and J ends lost 0 bases and 4 bases respectively, with 10 bases between them. CDR3 length: 14 amino acids. The CDR3 DNA sequence: TGTGCCAGCAGCTTGGTCCAGCTTTTAGAGACCCAGTACTTC. This gives the protein CASSLVQLLETQYF.

This sequence joins TRBV6-5 and TRBJ2-7; D may be TRBD1 (5 bases). This CDR3 has 14 residues. V was trimmed by 6 bases and J by 0 bases, leaving 12 bases between them. Looked up from germline, CDR1 is MNHEY and CDR2 is SVGAGI. CDR3 coding DNA: TGTGCCAGCAGCCTTTCTGGACACTCCTACGAGCAGTACTTC. Residues: CASSLSGHSYEQYF.

This clonotype was seen ten or more times. The CDR3 region has the DNA TGTGCCAGCAGCTTATCGGGGGGGTACCAAGAGACCCAGTACTTC. Translating gives CASSLSGGYQETQYF. This chain links TRBV7-2 with TRBJ2-5; TRBD2 matches at 8 bases. The CDR3 length is 15 residues. Trimming at V came to 2 bases and at J to 0 bases, leaving 2 bases not matched to a gene. Germline CDR1 and CDR2: SGHTA and FQGNSA.

This clonotype has just a few counts. V gene TRBV7-9 combines with J gene TRBJ1-1, with D hard to call. V was pared by 3 bases and J by 0 bases, with 8 bases between. Germline V lookup: CDR1 SEHNR, CDR2 FQNEAQ (reference sequence). This CDR3 spans 14 amino acids. Here the CDR3 DNA reads TGTGCCAGCAGCTTCGGCAGATTGAACACTGAAGCTTTCTTT. This encodes CASSFGRLNTEAFF.

The J gene is TRBJ2-1, the V gene TRBV11-2; TRBD1 agrees at 9 bases. Trimming removed 5 bases from V and 5 bases from J; junction bases left unmatched: 7. Looked up from germline, CDR1 is SGHAT and CDR2 is FQNNGV. The CDR3 runs 15 residues. Here the CDR3 reads CASSPNRGQDNEQFF. CDR3 nucleotide sequence: TGTGCCAGCAGCCCAAACAGGGGGCAGGACAATGAGCAGTTCTTC. Full variable domain (missing parts from reference TRBV11-2 and TRBJ2-1): EAGVAQSPRYKIIEKRQSVAFWCNPISGHATLYWYQQILGQGPKLLIQFQNNGVVDDSQLPKDRFSAERLKGVDSTLKIQPAKLEDSAVYLCASSPNRGQDNEQFFGPGTRLTVL.

The V and J genes are TRBV9 and TRBJ1-2; D is unresolved. Trimming removed 3 bases at V and 0 bases at J, with 21 bases between. Germline CDR1 is SGDLS and CDR2 is YYNGEE. This CDR3 is 18 amino acids long. DNA for the CDR3: TGTGCCAGCAGCGGACGTCGGATTTGGGAAGAAGCTAACTATGGCTACACCTTC. This gives the protein CASSGRRIWEEANYGYTF.

The chain is built from TRBV29-1 and TRBJ2-7; D may be TRBD1 or TRBD2 (6 bases each). The CDR3 totals 12 residues. Germline lookup yields CDR1 SQVTM and CDR2 ANQGSEA. Trimming left V 3 bases short and J 7 bases short, with 13 bases between. CDR3 region: CSVEGRGPEQYF. CDR3 bases: TGCAGCGTTGAGGGACGGGGGCCGGAGCAGTACTTC.

This clonotype was counted between two and nine times. The rearrangement links TRBV20-1 to TRBJ1-2, with D possibly matching TRBD1 (6 bases). V was cut by 0 bases and J by 5 bases, with 16 bases left in between. The CDR3 covers 15 residues. From germline, CDR1 is DFQATT and CDR2 SNEGSKA (reference sequence). The CDR3 coding sequence is TGCAGTGCTAGAGATTTACAGGGAAGAGATTATGGCTACACCTTC. It is translated as CSARDLQGRDYGYTF.

The table lists this clonotype with many counts. The gene calls are TRBV7-9 and TRBJ2-5, with 8 bases that match TRBD2. This CDR3 has 16 residues. The ends lost 2 bases at V and 5 bases at J; junction bases unmatched: 10. Germline values: CDR1 SEHNR, CDR2 FQNEAQ (reference sequence). DNA of the CDR3: TGTGCCAGCAGCTTAAGGCTCCGACTAGCGAACGAGACCCAGTACTTC. Translating gives CASSLRLRLANETQYF. Variable domain in full (rest from reference TRBV7-9 and TRBJ2-5): DTGVSQNPRHKITKRGQNVTFRCDPISEHNRLYWYRQTLGQGPEFLTYFQNEAQLEKSRLLSDRFSAERPKGSFSTLEIQRTEQGDSAMYLCASSLRLRLANETQYFGPGTRLLVL.

This sequence joins TRBV28 and TRBJ1-5, with 8 nucleotides matching TRBD1. With V trimmed by 5 bases and J by 7 bases, 7 bases remained unmatched. The CDR3 covers 14 residues. Germline lookup yields CDR1 MDHEN and CDR2 SYDVKM. As DNA, the CDR3 is TGTGCCAGCAGTCCGACAGGGGCCGACCAGCCCCAGCATTTT. Its translation: CASSPTGADQPQHF.

This clonotype has more than one count but fewer than ten. The rearrangement links TRBV7-9 to TRBJ2-5; 9 bases are shared with TRBD1. This CDR3 region has 14 residues. With 5 bases clipped from V and 5 bases from J, the junction kept 6 bases outside the gene matches. Germline V gene data show CDR1 as SEHNR and CDR2 as FQNEAQ (reference sequence). The CDR3 bases are TGTGCCAGCAGCGAAACCGGGACAGGGGAGACCCAGTACTTC. It specifies CASSETGTGETQYF.

V is TRBV5-1 and J is TRBJ2-7; 12 bases agree with TRBD2. The germline V gene has CDR1 SGHRS and CDR2 YFSETQ. V lost 0 bases, J lost 3 bases, and 4 bases stayed unmatched. The CDR3 length is 16 residues. The CDR3 reads CASSLGTSGNLYEQYF. The DNA for the CDR3 is TGCGCCAGCAGCTTGGGGACTAGCGGGAATCTCTACGAGCAGTACTTC.

CDR3 coding DNA: TGTGCCTGCGGACAGCCCTACAATGAGCAGTTCTTC. Protein sequence: CACGQPYNEQFF. This chain connects TRBV27 to TRBJ2-1; possibly TRBD1 for D (6 bases). This CDR3 region has 12 residues. The ends were cut back, 11 bases at V and 2 bases at J, with 10 bases in the middle. Germline-derived CDR1 and CDR2 are MNHEY and SMNVEV (reference sequence).